These 31 T cell receptor beta chains were all obtained from the same sample, sequenced in a study of vaccination and CD4 T cells after COVID-19 (dated by TCRdb to between 2021 and 2024). Interpreted using the paper, the treatment or condition label stands for: 10-day PBMC culture with coronavirus spike peptide pools or control peptides (ViraFEST assay). The library came from PCR. The listed sequencing device is Illumina iSeq 100. DNA from cultured CD4+ T cells underwent TCR sequencing with the Oncomine TCR Beta short-read assay at the Johns Hopkins FTIC core. Through fastp at Q25 and MiXCR, TCRdb rebuilt clones from the public reads, retaining in-frame beta chains. Rows merge per CDR3 protein into single entries with the most common DNA and genes. For this sample there are fewer than 20,000 distinct CDR3 sequences; roughly 58% appear just once. The ten largest clones take up around 6.6% of the sample.

Their antigens remain unidentified. Sequencing was performed on CD4+ T cells from blood, cultured in vitro, taken before SARS-CoV-2 vaccination. The receptors were gathered from a human donor who had recovered from COVID-19.

The chain joins TRBV6-5 to TRBJ2-6, with TRBD1 identical over 10 bases. CDR1 is MNHEY and CDR2 is SVGAGI in the germline V gene. The CDR3 has 18 amino acids. The ends lost 1 base at V and 1 base at J; junction bases unmatched: 4. The CDR3 region is CASSYFQGQGSGANVLTF. CDR3 DNA sequence: TGTGCCAGCAGTTACTTCCAGGGACAGGGGTCTGGGGCCAACGTCCTGACTTTC.

The genes are TRBV6-1 and TRBJ1-5, with TRBD1 as a possible D gene (5 bases). The germline gives CDR1 MNHNS, CDR2 SASEGT. V lost 7 bases to trimming and J lost 3 bases, with 16 bases between them. CDR3 length: 15 residues. The CDR3 coding sequence is TGTGCCAGCACCCCACGGGGGGGGTTCAATCAGCCCCAGCATTTT. As protein: CASTPRGGFNQPQHF.

The chain uses TRBV6-1 and TRBJ2-2, with D maybe TRBD2 (5 bases). Germline loops: CDR1 MNHNS, CDR2 SASEGT. CDR3 length: 13 amino acids. Between the trimmed V and J ends, which lost 6 bases and 4 bases, there was a span of 9 bases. CDR3 nucleotide sequence: TGTGCCAGCAGCCGTAGCGTCACCGGGGAGCTGTTTTTT. Translation gives CASSRSVTGELFF.

This clonotype showed up just a few times. The chain has TRBV7-8 and TRBJ2-3; D not resolved. V was trimmed by 5 bases and J by 2 bases, leaving 17 bases between them. Per the germline V gene, CDR1 is SGHVS and CDR2 is FQNEAQ. The CDR3 runs to 16 residues. In DNA form, the CDR3 reads TGTGCCAGCAGCCGCCCGCCGAGGCTAGACACAGATACGCAGTATTTT. Encoded protein: CASSRPPRLDTDTQYF.

The chain has TRBV6-1 and TRBJ2-4; D possibly corresponds to TRBD1 (6 bases). The CDR3 totals 17 residues. Germline V gene lookup returns CDR1 MNHNS and CDR2 SASEGT. V lost 3 bases, J lost 0 bases, and 15 bases lay in between. The CDR3 region is CASSDKGQLLAKNIQYF. The CDR3 DNA reads as TGTGCCAGCAGTGATAAAGGACAGCTCTTAGCCAAAAACATTCAGTACTTC.

J is TRBJ1-3 and V is TRBV28; maybe TRBD1 (5 bases). The length of the CDR3 is 14 residues. Germline-derived CDR1 and CDR2 are MDHEN and SYDVKM. Trimming shortened V by 5 bases and J by 3 bases, and 11 bases separated the two germline ends. CDR3 nucleotides: TGTGCCAGCAGTCTTCGGACATTTGGAAACACCATATATTTT. Amino acids: CASSLRTFGNTIYF.

The chain joins TRBV28 to TRBJ2-3; 10 nucleotides match TRBD1. Unmatched junction bases numbered 13, after V lost 3 bases and J lost 7 bases. This CDR3 contains 17 residues. CDR1 MDHEN and CDR2 SYDVKM come from the germline V gene. CDR3 sequence (DNA): TGTGCCAGCAGTTTGGGGCCTGGGGGACAGGGGACTCATACGCAGTATTTT. Amino acids: CASSLGPGGQGTHTQYF.

The V gene is TRBV24-1, the J gene TRBJ1-5; D remains unclear. V shed 9 bases and J shed 5 bases, with 13 bases lying between them. Germline-derived CDR1 and CDR2 are KGHDR and SFDVKD. This CDR3 spans 13 amino acids. The CDR3: CATSWQEDQPQHF. The CDR3 nucleotides read TGTGCCACCTCCTGGCAGGAGGATCAGCCCCAGCATTTT.

The rearrangement joins TRBV20-1 to TRBJ2-3, with TRBD2 identical over 7 bases. The CDR3 extends over 14 amino acids. V lost 6 bases and J lost 6; bases outside the gene matches: 12. The germline V gene has CDR1 DFQATT and CDR2 SNEGSKA (reference sequence). CDR3 DNA: TGCAGTGCCCATCTAGCGGAGCGTTCGGATACGCAGTATTTT. This translates into CSAHLAERSDTQYF.

This clonotype was counted a single time. CDR3 nucleotides: TGCAGTGCTAGAGATCATAGTCGGCAGTTCTTC. This codes for CSARDHSRQFF. J is TRBJ2-1 and V is TRBV20-1; D is uncertain. CDR3 length equals 11 residues. V was shortened by 0 bases and J by 12 bases, with 9 bases between the two germline ends. CDR1 and CDR2 (germline): DFQATT, SNEGSKA (reference sequence).

This clonotype was seen only once. The chain has TRBV20-1 and TRBJ2-5; 12 positions match TRBD2. The CDR3 totals 16 residues. The V gene end was trimmed by 3 bases and the J gene end by 5 bases; junction bases not matched to a gene: 10. In germline, CDR1 is DFQATT, CDR2 SNEGSKA (reference sequence). The CDR3 DNA follows: TGCAGTGCTAGGCTAGCGGGAGGGAGGCGGGGGGAGACCCAGTACTTC. This encodes CSARLAGGRRGETQYF.

The J gene is TRBJ1-2, the V gene TRBV28, with 7 bases that match TRBD1. There are 14 residues in the CDR3. The germline V gene encodes CDR1 MDHEN and CDR2 SYDVKM. V lost 6 bases and J lost 3; bases outside the gene matches: 7. CDR3 DNA: TGTGCCAGCAGCTCCCAGGGGGTCGACTATGGCTACACCTTC. Amino acids: CASSSQGVDYGYTF.

This CDR3 reads CASSLGGRGRNTEAFF. In DNA form, the CDR3 reads TGTGCCAGCAGCTTGGGGGGTCGGGGGCGGAACACTGAAGCTTTCTTT. The J gene is TRBJ1-1, the V gene TRBV5-4; maybe TRBD1 (6 bases). CDR1 and CDR2 from the germline V gene are SGHNT and YYREEE (reference sequence). V shed 0 bases and J shed 1 base, with 13 bases lying between them. The CDR3 sequence is 16 residues long.

V is TRBV7-9 and J is TRBJ2-5, with 7 bases lining up with TRBD1. The CDR3 has 15 amino acids. The junction had 10 bases not matched to a gene; V was cut back by 4 bases and J by 5 bases. Germline V CDR1 and CDR2: SEHNR, FQNEAQ (reference sequence). The CDR3 loop reads CASSSNPGQWETQYF. Written as DNA, the CDR3 is TGTGCCAGCAGCTCAAATCCGGGACAGTGGGAGACCCAGTACTTC.

This chain joins TRBV6-1 and TRBJ1-3; 7 bases line up with TRBD1. CDR1 and CDR2 (germline): MNHNS, SASEGT. The CDR3 is made up of 15 amino acids. V lost 6 bases and J lost 4; bases outside the gene matches: 9. This CDR3 reads CASRGQVSEGNTIYF. The CDR3 nucleotides read TGTGCCAGCAGAGGACAGGTTTCGGAAGGAAACACCATATATTTT.

The rearrangement links TRBV10-1 to TRBJ1-1, with TRBD1 as a possible D gene (5 bases). Trimming stripped 4 bases from V and 1 base from J, with 10 bases between. This CDR3 region has 14 residues. Per the germline V gene, CDR1 is WNHNN and CDR2 is SYGVQD (reference sequence). The CDR3 DNA sequence: TGCGCCAGCAGTGCGGGACGGAGGAACACTGAAGCTTTCTTT. Translating it yields CASSAGRRNTEAFF.

The chain employs TRBV7-9 and TRBJ2-6; D may correspond to TRBD1 or TRBD2 (5 bases each). V lost 3 bases to trimming and J lost 0 bases, with 15 bases between them. Germline values: CDR1 SEHNR, CDR2 FQNEAQ (reference sequence). This CDR3 has 18 amino acids. The CDR3 reads CASSLYGTPISGANVLTF. CDR3 DNA sequence: TGTGCCAGCAGCTTGTACGGGACCCCGATCTCTGGGGCCAACGTCCTGACTTTC. Based on the CDR3 plus reference TRBV7-9 and TRBJ2-6, the full variable domain is DTGVSQNPRHKITKRGQNVTFRCDPISEHNRLYWYRQTLGQGPEFLTYFQNEAQLEKSRLLSDRFSAERPKGSFSTLEIQRTEQGDSAMYLCASSLYGTPISGANVLTFGAGSRLTVL.

The chain has TRBV5-4 and TRBJ1-5; no clear D gene. Deletions cut 3 bases from V and 5 bases from J, with 9 bases between. The length of the CDR3 is 13 residues. Germline-derived CDR1 and CDR2 are SGHNT and YYREEE (reference sequence). The CDR3 sequence is CASSSALDQPQHF. The CDR3 DNA is TGTGCCAGCAGCTCTGCGTTGGATCAGCCCCAGCATTTT.

The rearrangement links TRBV6-2 or TRBV6-3 to TRBJ2-7; 9 positions agree with TRBD2. CDR3 length: 16 amino acids. Trimming at V came to 0 bases and at J to 4 bases, leaving 7 bases not matched to a gene. Germline V lookup: CDR1 MNHEY, CDR2 SVGEGT. CDR3 amino acids: CASSYSASGIQYEQYF. DNA of the CDR3: TGTGCCAGCAGTTACTCGGCTAGCGGGATTCAGTACGAGCAGTACTTC.

This clonotype was seen a few times. The rearrangement uses TRBV28 and TRBJ2-2; tentatively, D is TRBD1 (6 bases). CDR1 and CDR2 from the germline V gene are MDHEN and SYDVKM. V dropped 9 bases and J dropped 6 bases, with 14 bases sitting between them. CDR3 length: 13 residues. CDR3 bases: TGTGCCAGTGTAAACAGGGTAGCCGGGGAGCTGTTTTTT. This sequence encodes CASVNRVAGELFF.

The chain has TRBV12-3 or TRBV12-4 and TRBJ2-4; D may be TRBD1 (5 bases). V was trimmed by 0 bases and J by 8 bases, leaving 14 bases between them. The CDR3 is 15 amino acids. The CDR3 here is CASSLASRVTYIQYF. The CDR3 DNA follows: TGTGCCAGCAGTTTAGCCTCCAGGGTAACTTACATTCAGTACTTC.

V gene TRBV28 combines with J gene TRBJ1-6, with D unclear. CDR3 length equals 14 residues. V was clipped by 8 bases and J by 8 bases, with 16 bases between them. CDR1 MDHEN and CDR2 SYDVKM come from the germline V gene. CDR3 region: CASGSTGWHSPLHF. CDR3 DNA: TGTGCCAGCGGATCGACTGGGTGGCATTCACCCCTCCACTTT. Full variable domain (remainder filled in from reference TRBV28 and TRBJ1-6): DVKVTQSSRYLVKRTGEKVFLECVQDMDHENMFWYRQDPGLGLRLIYFSYDVKMKEKGDIPEGYSVSREKKERFSLILESASTNQTSMYLCASGSTGWHSPLHFGNGTRLTVT.

A few counts support this clonotype. This chain joins TRBV7-9 and TRBJ2-6, with D uncertain. This CDR3 has 13 residues. V was trimmed by 6 bases and J by 1 base, leaving 4 bases between them. Germline V lookup: CDR1 SEHNR, CDR2 FQNEAQ (reference sequence). In nucleotides, the CDR3 is TGTGCCAGCAGTCCATCTGGGGCCAACGTCCTGACTTTC. Protein: CASSPSGANVLTF. Full variable domain (remainder filled in from reference TRBV7-9 and TRBJ2-6): DTGVSQNPRHKITKRGQNVTFRCDPISEHNRLYWYRQTLGQGPEFLTYFQNEAQLEKSRLLSDRFSAERPKGSFSTLEIQRTEQGDSAMYLCASSPSGANVLTFGAGSRLTVL.

There are a few counts of this clonotype. The chain couples TRBV27 to TRBJ1-2; a weak D match, TRBD1 (6 bases). CDR3 size: 13 residues. Trimming shortened V by 2 bases and J by 2 bases, and 6 bases separated the two germline ends. Germline V gene data show CDR1 as MNHEY and CDR2 as SMNVEV (reference sequence). The CDR3 region is CASSLGTNYGYTF. The CDR3 DNA reads as TGTGCCAGCAGTTTAGGGACAAACTATGGCTACACCTTC.

V and J are TRBV12-3 or TRBV12-4 and TRBJ1-2; tentative D call: TRBD1 (6 bases). The length of the CDR3 is 11 residues. The V end lost 6 bases, the J end lost 5 bases, and 7 bases lay between the germline ends. This CDR3 reads CASSQGYGYTF. The CDR3 region has the DNA TGTGCCAGCAGCCAGGGGTATGGCTACACCTTC.

The chain combines TRBV15 with TRBJ2-5; 8 bases line up with TRBD1. Per germline, CDR1 LNHNV and CDR2 YYDKDF (reference sequence). This CDR3 has 13 amino acids. The junction had 4 bases not matched to a gene; V was cut back by 5 bases and J by 5 bases. Here the CDR3 DNA reads TGTGCCACCAGCGGCGACAGGGGCGAGACCCAGTACTTC. Encoded protein: CATSGDRGETQYF.

The chain couples TRBV24-1 to TRBJ2-1, with D possibly being TRBD1 or TRBD2 (5 bases each). The CDR3 length is 19 residues. V lost 3 bases and J lost 8, with 28 bases in between. The germline gives CDR1 KGHDR, CDR2 SFDVKD. In DNA, the CDR3 is TGTGCCACCAGTGATGGTCGAGGACTTGGGGGATCTTTACGTCATGAGCAGTTCTTC. It encodes CATSDGRGLGGSLRHEQFF.

The chain couples TRBV19 to TRBJ2-2, with TRBD1 identical over 10 bases. The CDR3 consists of 14 residues. V lost 6 bases and J lost 6; bases outside the gene matches: 4. CDR1 is LNHDA, CDR2 SQIVND, per germline (reference sequence). The CDR3 reads CASRGTGVAGELFF. The CDR3 DNA reads as TGTGCCAGTAGGGGGACAGGGGTAGCCGGGGAGCTGTTTTTT.

J is TRBJ1-5 and V is TRBV28; D is unresolved. Germline V gene sequence: CDR1 MDHEN, CDR2 SYDVKM. Trimming pared 7 bases from V and 1 base from J, leaving 17 bases between. CDR3 length: 16 amino acids. The CDR3 DNA sequence: TGTGCCAGCAAAAACCCCTGGGGATCGAGCAATCAGCCCCAGCATTTT. Translating gives CASKNPWGSSNQPQHF.

The chain recombines TRBV5-1 with TRBJ2-5, with 8 positions matching TRBD2. The CDR3 loop spans 14 amino acids. The ends lost 4 bases at V and 1 base at J; junction bases unmatched: 3. Germline lookup yields CDR1 SGHRS and CDR2 YFSETQ. The DNA for the CDR3 is TGCGCCAGCAGCCGAACTAGCGGCCAAGAGACCCAGTACTTC. As protein: CASSRTSGQETQYF. Drawing the rest from reference TRBV5-1 and TRBJ2-5, the complete variable domain is KAGVTQTPRYLIKTRGQQVTLSCSPISGHRSVSWYQQTPGQGLQFLFEYFSETQRNKGNFPGRFSGRQFSNSRSEMNVSTLELGDSALYLCASSRTSGQETQYFGPGTRLLVL.

V is TRBV6-1 and J is TRBJ1-2; D is uncertain. Between the trimmed V and J ends, which lost 6 bases and 2 bases, there was a span of 10 bases. CDR3 length: 13 residues. Per germline, CDR1 MNHNS and CDR2 SASEGT. CDR3 nucleotides: TGTGCCAGCAGATCCTCTGGGAACTATGGCTACACCTTC. Translated, it gives CASRSSGNYGYTF.